This paragraph reports one T cell receptor beta chain. Only a few counts were recorded for this clonotype. Its antigen is currently not known. No quality values exist for individual bases; no much larger clone is one base distant. Library preparation was by PCR. Sequencer: Illumina HiSeq 2500. To normalize quantification of the TCRbeta repertoire, the TCR libraries were built with molecular barcoding that relied on unique molecular identifiers. TCRdb reprocessing: public reads trimmed at Q25 with fastp, clones called with MiXCR, in-frame beta chains kept. Rows merge per CDR3 protein into single entries with the most common DNA and genes. The sample profile shows under 350,000 distinct CDR3 sequences; approximately 9.6% of them were found once. The top ten clones comprise around 9.1% of the sample. This entry is derived from a study of T-cell reconstitution after alpha-beta-depleted transplantation in children (dated by TCRdb to about 2016). Some background on the complete study: Using TCR repertoire profiling, the study quantitatively followed how T-cell immune reconstitution unfolded in children after TCRalphabeta/CD19-depleted allogeneic hematopoietic cell transplantation.

V loses 1 base of germline sequence and J loses 5 bases, and the interval between the two ends is 14 bases. The CDR3 spans 15 residues, from the cysteine through the phenylalanine. CDR3 DNA is the only sequence kept; it has 45 bases, read in frame from the first base. CDR1 and CDR2, looked up from the germline V gene (reference sequence), are SSHAT and FNYEAQ. The sequence was collected from a human donor who donated a stem cell graft to a child with SCID. The chain links TRBV7-7 with TRBJ2-5; the D gene is unclear. Sequenced here: PBMCs from the stem cell graft donor, sampled from the stem cell graft. The DNA reads TGTGCCAGCAGCTTAGGGACCGACCCCAGGGAGACCCAGTACTTC. This sequence encodes CASSLGTDPRETQYF.